This T cell receptor beta chain originates from a study of blood T cells in healthy people across ages. Study as a whole: Template switching recovered approximately one barcoded beta molecule for every two T cells.

Germline V gene data show CDR1 as MNHEY and CDR2 as SVGAGI. The V end lost 2 bases, the J end lost 5 bases, and 8 bases lay between the germline ends. The CDR3 totals 13 residues. With a J-beta primer mix and a sample-barcoded 5' primer, a second PCR ran about 6 to 11 cycles. Each TCR beta cDNA got a 12-nucleotide random molecular identifier. One entry per CDR3 protein results from TCRdb running MiXCR on the 5' RACE reads. This sample has hundreds of thousands of distinct CDR3 sequences, with about 28% found just once. This clonotype showed up just a few times. The chain joins TRBV6-5 to TRBJ2-3; D tentatively reads TRBD1 or TRBD2 (5 bases each). This clonotype was obtained from a woman aged 80 or older in good health. Source material: blood. The CDR3 region is CASSYERGDTQYF. The CDR3 DNA is TGTGCCAGCAGTTACGAGAGGGGAGATACGCAGTATTTT.